Below are 9 T cell receptor beta chains sequenced from a single sample in a study of blood T cell repertoires in COVID-19. The table came from immunoSEQ multiplex PCR; TCRdb's copy has only in-frame clones and leaves some out. Of hundreds of thousands of clones listed, 70% to 90% were seen once; the top ten hold around 3%. The material sequenced was peripheral blood. All receptors come from a woman aged 30 to 39 with COVID-19, enrolled during active disease.

The J gene is TRBJ2-5, the V gene TRBV7-2, with TRBD2 matching 8 bases. Germline CDR1 reads SGHTA; CDR2 reads FQGNSA. V was pared by 4 bases and J by 2 bases, with 6 bases of the junction left unmatched. The CDR3 is made up of 15 amino acids. The CDR3 DNA follows: TGTGCCAGCAGCTCCCCCCCTAGCGGGCAAGAGACCCAGTACTTC. This sequence encodes CASSSPPSGQETQYF. Full variable domain (missing parts from reference TRBV7-2 and TRBJ2-5): GAGVSQSPSNKVTEKGKDVELRCDPISGHTALYWYRQSLGQGLEFLIYFQGNSAPDKSGLPSDRFSAERTGGSVSTLTIQRTQQEDSAVYLCASSSPPSGQETQYFGPGTRLLVL.

The chain recombines TRBV5-4 with TRBJ1-2; D unclear. Germline V CDR1 and CDR2: SGHNT, YYREEE (reference sequence). The V end was cut by 2 bases, the J end by 0 bases, with 8 bases between. This CDR3 is 14 amino acids long. The CDR3 loop reads CASSLGGSNYGYTF. As DNA, the CDR3 is TGTGCCAGCAGCTTAGGAGGGTCTAACTATGGCTACACCTTC.

This clone was recorded only once. The chain uses TRBV19 and TRBJ2-1; 15 nucleotides line up with TRBD2. The V gene end was trimmed by 2 bases and the J gene end by 7 bases; junction bases not matched to a gene: 6. This CDR3 has 17 residues. The germline V gene has CDR1 LNHDA and CDR2 SQIVND (reference sequence). CDR3 in DNA: TGTGCCAGTAGTATAAGGACTAGCGGGGGGGCTTTGAATGAGCAGTTCTTC. Translation: CASSIRTSGGALNEQFF.

V gene TRBV3-1 (or the pseudogene TRBV3-2) combines with J gene TRBJ2-3, with 9 bases aligning to TRBD2. CDR1 LGHDT and CDR2 YNNKEL come from the germline V gene (reference sequence). CDR3 length: 17 amino acids. J gave up 0 bases and V 3 bases, and 7 bases lay outside the gene matches. The CDR3, as DNA: TGTGCCAGCAGCCAGGTGAGCGGGGGGACTAGCACAGATACGCAGTATTTT. Translated, it gives CASSQVSGGTSTDTQYF.

The genes are TRBV6-4 and TRBJ2-3; TRBD2 aligns across 7 bases. The germline V gene encodes CDR1 MRHNA and CDR2 SNTAGT. The CDR3 extends over 14 amino acids. V lost 5 bases and J lost 4; bases outside the gene matches: 6. DNA for the CDR3: TGTGCCAGCAGTCAAGGACTAGTGGCAGATACGCAGTATTTT. Protein product: CASSQGLVADTQYF.

The rearrangement links TRBV3-1 (or the pseudogene TRBV3-2) to TRBJ2-3, with a tentative D call TRBD2 (6 bases). The length of the CDR3 is 15 residues. The germline V and J ends were trimmed by 4 bases and 1 base, with 12 bases remaining between them. From germline, CDR1 is LGHDT and CDR2 YNNKEL (reference sequence). As DNA, the CDR3 is TGTGCCAGCAGCCCGGGACTTATCGGCACAGATACGCAGTATTTT. Protein: CASSPGLIGTDTQYF.

The gene calls are TRBV5-8 and TRBJ2-7; TRBD1 matches 7 bases. Germline V gene lookup returns CDR1 SGHTS and CDR2 YDEGEE. CDR3 length: 13 amino acids. The V and J ends lost 6 bases and 3 bases, in that order; junction bases with no gene match: 6. In DNA, the CDR3 is TGTGCCAGCACCCGACAGGGCCGCTACGAGCAGTACTTC. Encoded protein: CASTRQGRYEQYF.

There are a few counts of this clone. V and J are TRBV29-1 and TRBJ2-7; D perhaps matches TRBD1 (5 bases). The CDR3 is 11 residues long. Trimming pared 2 bases from V and 6 bases from J, leaving 8 bases between. Germline V lookup: CDR1 SQVTM, CDR2 ANQGSEA. This chain's CDR3 is CSVEQGGEQYV. The CDR3 DNA reads TGCAGCGTTGAACAGGGTGGCGAGCAGTACGTC.

The CDR3 here is CASSLDANGGDNTGELFF. The DNA for the CDR3 is TGTGCCAGCAGCTTAGATGCGAACGGGGGGGACAACACCGGGGAGCTGTTTTTT. This chain uses TRBV11-2 with TRBJ2-2; 8 nucleotides agree with TRBD2. V trimming: 0 bases; J trimming: 2 bases; junction bases outside the gene matches: 8. The CDR3 is 18 residues long. The germline CDR1 and CDR2 sequences are SGHAT and FQNNGV.